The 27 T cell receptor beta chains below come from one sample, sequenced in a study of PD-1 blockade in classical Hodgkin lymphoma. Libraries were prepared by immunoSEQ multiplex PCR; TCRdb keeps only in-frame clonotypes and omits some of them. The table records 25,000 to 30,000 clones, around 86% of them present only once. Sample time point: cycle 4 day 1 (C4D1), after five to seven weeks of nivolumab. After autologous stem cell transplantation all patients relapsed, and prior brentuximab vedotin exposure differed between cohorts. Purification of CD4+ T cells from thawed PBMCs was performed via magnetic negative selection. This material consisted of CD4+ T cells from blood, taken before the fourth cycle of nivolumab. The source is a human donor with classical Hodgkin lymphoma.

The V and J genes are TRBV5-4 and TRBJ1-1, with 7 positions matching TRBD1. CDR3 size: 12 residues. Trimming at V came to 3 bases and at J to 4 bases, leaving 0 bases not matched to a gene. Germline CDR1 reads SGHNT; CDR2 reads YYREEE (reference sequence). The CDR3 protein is CASSWDSTEAFF. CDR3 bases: TGTGCCAGCAGCTGGGACAGCACTGAAGCTTTCTTT.

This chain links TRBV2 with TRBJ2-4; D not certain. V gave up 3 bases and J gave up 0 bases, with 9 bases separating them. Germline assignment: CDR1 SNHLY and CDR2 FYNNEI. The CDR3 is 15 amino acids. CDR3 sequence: CASSDVGIAKNIQYF. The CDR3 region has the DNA TGTGCCAGCAGTGATGTGGGGATAGCCAAAAACATTCAGTACTTC.

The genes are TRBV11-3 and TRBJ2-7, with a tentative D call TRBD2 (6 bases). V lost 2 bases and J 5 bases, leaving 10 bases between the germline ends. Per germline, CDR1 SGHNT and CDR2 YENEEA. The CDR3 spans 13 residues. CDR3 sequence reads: CASSLMSGDEQYF. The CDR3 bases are TGTGCCAGCAGCTTAATGTCGGGGGACGAGCAGTACTTC. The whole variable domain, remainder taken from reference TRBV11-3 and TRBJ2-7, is EAGVVQSPRYKIIEKKQPVAFWCNPISGHNTLYWYLQNLGQGPELLIRYENEEAVDDSQLPKDRFSAERLKGVDSTLKIQPAELGDSAVYLCASSLMSGDEQYFGPGTRLTVT.

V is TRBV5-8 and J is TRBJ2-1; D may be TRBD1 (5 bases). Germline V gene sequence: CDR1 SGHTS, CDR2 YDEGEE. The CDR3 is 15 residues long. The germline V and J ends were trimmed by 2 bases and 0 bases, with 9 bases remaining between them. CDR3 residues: CASSLGASSYNEQFF. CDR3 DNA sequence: TGTGCCAGCAGCTTAGGGGCAAGCTCCTACAATGAGCAGTTCTTC.

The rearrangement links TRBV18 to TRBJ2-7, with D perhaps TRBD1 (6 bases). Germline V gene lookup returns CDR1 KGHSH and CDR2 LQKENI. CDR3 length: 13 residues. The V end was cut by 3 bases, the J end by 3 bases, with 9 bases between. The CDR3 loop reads CASSPGQHYEQYF. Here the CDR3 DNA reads TGTGCCAGCTCACCCGGACAGCACTACGAGCAGTACTTC.

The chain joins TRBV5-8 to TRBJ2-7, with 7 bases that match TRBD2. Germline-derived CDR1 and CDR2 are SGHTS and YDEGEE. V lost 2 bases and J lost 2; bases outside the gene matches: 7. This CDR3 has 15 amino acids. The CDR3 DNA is TGTGCCAGCAGCTTACTGGAGCGGGGACCCTACGAGCAGTACTTC. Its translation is CASSLLERGPYEQYF. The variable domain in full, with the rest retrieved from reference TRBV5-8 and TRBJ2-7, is EAGVTQSPTHLIKTRGQQATLRCSPISGHTSVYWYQQALGLGLQFLLWYDEGEERNRGNFPPRFSGRQFPNYSSELNVNALELEDSALYLCASSLLERGPYEQYFGPGTRLTVT.

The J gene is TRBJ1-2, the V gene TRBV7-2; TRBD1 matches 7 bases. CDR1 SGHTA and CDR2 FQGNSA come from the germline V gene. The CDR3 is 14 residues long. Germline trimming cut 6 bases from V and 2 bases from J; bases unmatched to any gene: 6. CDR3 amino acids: CASSRGGTNYGYTF. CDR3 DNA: TGTGCCAGCAGTCGAGGGGGCACAAACTATGGCTACACCTTC.

In DNA form, the CDR3 reads TGTGCCAGCTCACGACCAGGCATGAACACTGAAGCTTTCTTT. Its translation: CASSRPGMNTEAFF. V is TRBV6-1 and J is TRBJ1-1; D not certain. This CDR3 is built from 14 residues. Trimming took 8 bases from V and 0 from J, leaving 13 bases between them. Germline lookup yields CDR1 MNHNS and CDR2 SASEGT.

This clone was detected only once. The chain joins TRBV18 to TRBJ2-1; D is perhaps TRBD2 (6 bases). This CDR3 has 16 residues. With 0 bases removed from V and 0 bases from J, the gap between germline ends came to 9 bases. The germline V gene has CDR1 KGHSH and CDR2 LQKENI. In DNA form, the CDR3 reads TGTGCCAGCTCACCACCAACCGGGAGCTCCTACAATGAGCAGTTCTTC. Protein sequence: CASSPPTGSSYNEQFF.

The DNA for the CDR3 is TGTGCCAGCTCACCAACACTAGCGGGAGCGTACAATGAGCAGTTCTTC. Its protein product is CASSPTLAGAYNEQFF. The gene calls are TRBV18 and TRBJ2-1; the match to TRBD2 covers 11 bases. The trim removed 2 bases at V and 4 bases at J, leaving 4 bases unmatched. Per germline, CDR1 KGHSH and CDR2 LQKENI. The CDR3 loop spans 16 amino acids.

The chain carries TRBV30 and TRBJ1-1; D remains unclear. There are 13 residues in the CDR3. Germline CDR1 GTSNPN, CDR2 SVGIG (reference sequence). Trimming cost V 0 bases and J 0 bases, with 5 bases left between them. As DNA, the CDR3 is TGTGCCTGGAGTGTATTTTTGAACACTGAAGCTTTCTTT. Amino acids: CAWSVFLNTEAFF.

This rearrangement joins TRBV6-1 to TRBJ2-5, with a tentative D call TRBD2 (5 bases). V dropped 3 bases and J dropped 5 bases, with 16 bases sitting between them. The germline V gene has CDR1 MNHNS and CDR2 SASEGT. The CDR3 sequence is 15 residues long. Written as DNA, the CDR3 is TGTGCCAGCAGTGACACTCTAGCCCCTGGGGAGACCCAGTACTTC. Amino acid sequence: CASSDTLAPGETQYF.

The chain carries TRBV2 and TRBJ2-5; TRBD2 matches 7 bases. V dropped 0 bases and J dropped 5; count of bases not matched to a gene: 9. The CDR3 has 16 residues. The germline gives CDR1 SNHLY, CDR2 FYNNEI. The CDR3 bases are TGTGCCAGCAGTGAAGCGCTGATGACTAGCAAGGAGACCCAGTACTTC. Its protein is CASSEALMTSKETQYF. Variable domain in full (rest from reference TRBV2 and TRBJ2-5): EPEVTQTPSHQVTQMGQEVILRCVPISNHLYFYWYRQILGQKVEFLVSFYNNEISEKSEIFDDQFSVERPDGSNFTLKIRSTKLEDSAMYFCASSEALMTSKETQYFGPGTRLLVL.

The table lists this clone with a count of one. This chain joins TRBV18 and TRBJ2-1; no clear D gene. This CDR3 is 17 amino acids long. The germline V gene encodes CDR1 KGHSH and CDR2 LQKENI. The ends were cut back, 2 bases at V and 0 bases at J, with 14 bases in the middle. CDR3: CASSPSPGSNSYNEQFF. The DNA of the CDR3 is TGTGCCAGCTCACCATCGCCGGGTTCAAACTCCTACAATGAGCAGTTCTTC.

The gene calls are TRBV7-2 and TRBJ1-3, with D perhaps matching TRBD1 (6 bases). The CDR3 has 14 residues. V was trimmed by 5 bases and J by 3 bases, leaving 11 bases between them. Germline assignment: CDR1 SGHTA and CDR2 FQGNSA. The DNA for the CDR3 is TGTGCCAGCAGCGAATCAGGGGTTGGAAACACCATATATTTT. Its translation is CASSESGVGNTIYF.

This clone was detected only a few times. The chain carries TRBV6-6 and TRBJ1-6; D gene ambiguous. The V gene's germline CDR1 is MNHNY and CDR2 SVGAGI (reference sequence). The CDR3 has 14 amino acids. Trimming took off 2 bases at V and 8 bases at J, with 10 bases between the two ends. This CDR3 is CASSYEVVYSPLHF. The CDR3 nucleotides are TGTGCCAGCAGTTACGAGGTGGTGTATTCACCCCTCCACTTT.

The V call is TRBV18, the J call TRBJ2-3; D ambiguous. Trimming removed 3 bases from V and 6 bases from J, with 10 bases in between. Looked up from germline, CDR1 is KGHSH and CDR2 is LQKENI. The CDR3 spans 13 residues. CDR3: CASSPRVMDTQYF. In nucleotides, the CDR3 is TGTGCCAGCTCACCCCGAGTTATGGATACGCAGTATTTT.

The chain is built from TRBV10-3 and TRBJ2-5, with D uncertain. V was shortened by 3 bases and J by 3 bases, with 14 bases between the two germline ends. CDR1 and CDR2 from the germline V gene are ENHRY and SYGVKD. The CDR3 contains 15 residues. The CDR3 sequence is CAISDGPGSEETQYF. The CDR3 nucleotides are TGTGCCATCAGTGATGGCCCGGGCAGTGAAGAGACCCAGTACTTC.

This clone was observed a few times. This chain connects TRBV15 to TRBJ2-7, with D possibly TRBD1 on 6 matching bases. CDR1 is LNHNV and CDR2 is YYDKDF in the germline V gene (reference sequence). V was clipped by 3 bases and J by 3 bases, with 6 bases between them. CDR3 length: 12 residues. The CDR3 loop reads CATSRTGYEQYF. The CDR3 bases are TGTGCCACCAGCAGGACAGGCTACGAGCAGTACTTC.

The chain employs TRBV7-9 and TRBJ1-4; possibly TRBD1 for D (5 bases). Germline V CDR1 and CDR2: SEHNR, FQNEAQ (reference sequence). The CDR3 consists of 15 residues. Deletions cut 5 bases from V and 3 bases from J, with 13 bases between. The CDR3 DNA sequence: TGTGCCAGCAGCCGAGGGGAAGAGGCTAATGAAAAACTGTTTTTT. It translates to CASSRGEEANEKLFF.

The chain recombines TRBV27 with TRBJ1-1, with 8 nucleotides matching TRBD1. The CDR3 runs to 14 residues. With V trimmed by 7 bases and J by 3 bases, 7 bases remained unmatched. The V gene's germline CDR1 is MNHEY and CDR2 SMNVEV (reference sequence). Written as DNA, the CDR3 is TGTGCCAGCAAGTCCCAGGGGGCTTACACTGAAGCTTTCTTT. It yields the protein CASKSQGAYTEAFF.

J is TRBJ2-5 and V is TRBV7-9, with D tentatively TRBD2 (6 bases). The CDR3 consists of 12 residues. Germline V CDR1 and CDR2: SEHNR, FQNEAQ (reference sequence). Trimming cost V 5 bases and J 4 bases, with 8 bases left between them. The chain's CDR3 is CASSRRVETQYF. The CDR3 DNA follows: TGTGCCAGCAGCCGGAGGGTAGAGACCCAGTACTTC.

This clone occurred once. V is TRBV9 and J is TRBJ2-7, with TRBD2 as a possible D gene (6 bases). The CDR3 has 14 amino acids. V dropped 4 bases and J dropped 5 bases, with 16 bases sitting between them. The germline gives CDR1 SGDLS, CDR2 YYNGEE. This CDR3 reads CASSPRGGYDEQYF. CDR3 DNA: TGTGCCAGCAGCCCCCGAGGAGGGTACGACGAGCAGTACTTC.

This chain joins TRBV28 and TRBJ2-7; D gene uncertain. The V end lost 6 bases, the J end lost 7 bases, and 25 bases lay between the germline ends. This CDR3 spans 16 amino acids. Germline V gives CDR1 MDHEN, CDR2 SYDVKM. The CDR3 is CASSPSIALVGGEQYF. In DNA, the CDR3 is TGTGCCAGCAGCCCATCTATTGCCCTAGTGGGTGGAGAGCAGTACTTC.

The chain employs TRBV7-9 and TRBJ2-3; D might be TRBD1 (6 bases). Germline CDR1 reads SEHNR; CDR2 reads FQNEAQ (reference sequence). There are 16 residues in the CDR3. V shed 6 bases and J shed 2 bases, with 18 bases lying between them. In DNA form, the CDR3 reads TGTGCCAGCAGGAATAAGACAGGAACTTACACAGATACGCAGTATTTT. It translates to CASRNKTGTYTDTQYF.

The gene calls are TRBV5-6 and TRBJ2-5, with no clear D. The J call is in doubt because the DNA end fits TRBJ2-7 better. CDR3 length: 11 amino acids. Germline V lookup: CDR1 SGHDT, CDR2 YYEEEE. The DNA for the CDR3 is TGTGCCAGCAGTCAGAACTACGAGCAGTACTTC. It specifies CASSQNYEQYF.

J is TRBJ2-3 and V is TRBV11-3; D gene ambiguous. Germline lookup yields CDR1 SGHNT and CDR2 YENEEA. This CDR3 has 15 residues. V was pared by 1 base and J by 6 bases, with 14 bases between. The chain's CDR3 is CASSLGFQRADTQYF. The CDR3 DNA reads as TGTGCCAGCAGCTTAGGATTCCAGCGCGCGGATACGCAGTATTTT. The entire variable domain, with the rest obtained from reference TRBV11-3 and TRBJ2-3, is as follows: EAGVVQSPRYKIIEKKQPVAFWCNPISGHNTLYWYLQNLGQGPELLIRYENEEAVDDSQLPKDRFSAERLKGVDSTLKIQPAELGDSAVYLCASSLGFQRADTQYFGPGTRLTVL.